These 6 T cell receptor beta chains originate from one sample sequenced in a study of response to subunit inactivated influenza vaccine. TCRdb re-called the RT-PCR reads with MiXCR, one entry per CDR3 protein. This sample has some 520,000 distinct CDR3 sequences; approximately 15% occur once, and the top ten carry 2.5% to 3.5%. The sequencing here drew on CD4+ T cells sorted from PBMCs, taken roughly 24 months after vaccination. The receptors shown here come from a man aged 45-69 years who received an inactivated influenza vaccine.

This clonotype was seen more than once but under ten times. This chain links TRBV27 with TRBJ2-6; possible D gene TRBD1, 6 bases. Germline CDR1 reads MNHEY; CDR2 reads SMNVEV (reference sequence). The ends were cut back, 6 bases at V and 0 bases at J, with 12 bases in the middle. The CDR3 is made up of 16 amino acids. For the CDR3, the DNA is TGTGCCAGCAGAGTAGACAGGATCTCTGGGGCCAACGTCCTGACTTTC. Translation gives CASRVDRISGANVLTF.

The rearrangement joins TRBV9 to TRBJ2-2; TRBD1 agrees at 8 bases. The CDR3 totals 14 residues. V lost 1 base and J lost 8; bases outside the gene matches: 4. In germline, CDR1 is SGDLS, CDR2 YYNGEE. The CDR3 nucleotides are TGTGCCAGCAGCGTACAGGGGGCGTTTGGGGAGCTGTTTTTT. Amino acids: CASSVQGAFGELFF.

This chain joins TRBV3-1 and TRBJ2-3; 11 bases fit TRBD2. The CDR3 runs 16 residues. The germline V gene encodes CDR1 LGHDT and CDR2 YNNKEL (reference sequence). Germline trimming cut 1 base from V and 3 bases from J; bases unmatched to any gene: 3. CDR3 coding DNA: TGTGCCAGCAGCCAAGTAGCGGGAGGGCGGACAGATACGCAGTATTTT. Amino acid sequence: CASSQVAGGRTDTQYF.

J is TRBJ2-1 and V is TRBV7-8; D uncertain. The CDR3 loop spans 14 amino acids. Trimming removed 2 bases at V and 5 bases at J, with 10 bases between. The germline V gene encodes CDR1 SGHVS and CDR2 FQNEAQ. DNA for the CDR3: TGTGCCAGCAGCTTACCCGACCCCCACAATGAGCAGTTCTTC. As protein: CASSLPDPHNEQFF.

This clonotype was found many times. V usage is TRBV7-8 and J usage is TRBJ2-3; 9 nucleotides match TRBD2. The CDR3 is made up of 16 amino acids. CDR1 is SGHVS, CDR2 FQNEAQ, per germline. V lost 1 base and J lost 3; bases outside the gene matches: 5. The CDR3 loop is CASSLGGGARTDTQYF. The CDR3 DNA follows: TGTGCCAGCAGCTTAGGCGGGGGGGCCCGGACAGATACGCAGTATTTT.

This clonotype was seen more than once but under ten times. The J gene is TRBJ2-2, the V gene TRBV7-3; 13 bases are shared with TRBD2. CDR1 and CDR2 from the germline V gene are SGHTA and FQGTGA. The CDR3 has 20 amino acids. V dropped 5 bases and J dropped 4; count of bases not matched to a gene: 16. CDR3 sequence (DNA): TGTGCCAGCAGCGCGAATCGAATAGGGGGGACTAGCGGGACCACCGGGGAGCTGTTTTTT. It is translated as CASSANRIGGTSGTTGELFF.